Here is one T cell receptor (beta chain) with its context. Its antigen is still unknown. No base quality values were provided; no much bigger clone lies one nucleotide off. Each collaborating institution followed its own protocols to collect whole blood in K2EDTA tubes. For TCRbeta analysis, collaborators shipped samples as frozen whole blood, isolated PBMCs, or DNA extracted from either of those sample types. This sample is drawn from a study of blood T cell repertoires in COVID-19 (dated by TCRdb to 2020 to 2022). About the study as a whole: Collaborator samples came from the United States, Italy and Spain and covered acute and convalescent phases of COVID-19. Samples were obtained from the ongoing ImmuneRACE study (first 160 participants) and from 1,000 to 1,500 subjects provided by 6 global collaborators. The prospective study material was composed of cDNA or gDNA derived from T cells, B-cell-depleted T cells, or PBMCs. The sample metadata nearly always contained a de-identified subject ID, COVID-19 status, age in years and sex. Subjects who had been exposed to COVID-19, were actively infected with it, or had recovered from it provided the deeply sampled blood TCRbeta repertoires that made up the dataset. A freely available public database, intended as a resource for researchers studying the immune response to SARS-CoV-2, is where the repertoires were released. Where HLA class I and class II types were available, the types were taken from metadata supplied by the sample provider, not from assay-based typing.

TCRbeta CDR3 regions were amplified from genomic DNA using the immunoSEQ Assay, a bias-controlled multiplex PCR. In the original analysis: Within the assay, amplification of reference gene primers was used to estimate how many nucleated cells each sample contained. To quantify the absolute abundance of each unique TCRbeta CDR3 rearrangement, sequence reads were collapsed and filtered. For each sample, productive Simpson clonality was calculated as the square root of Simpson's diversity index over productive rearrangements. In TCRdb, the immuneACCESS table is reduced to in-frame sequences with V and J assigned. These tables do not hold every clone; where another copy was compared, an unresolved V gene accounts for under half, and the others remain unexplained. That table is the source of V, J and clone size, and D and trimming were worked out from the DNA. Here the sample has about 260,000 clones; approximately 86% occur a single time. The top ten clonotypes cover roughly 4% of the sample.

Sequences SGHTA (CDR1) and FQGNSA (CDR2) are obtained from the germline V gene. The CDR3 sequence holds 13 residues, the cysteine and phenylalanine included. Only CDR3 DNA is held: 39 bases, read in frame from base 1. V loses 3 bases of germline sequence and J loses 8 bases, and the interval between the two ends is 11 bases. Overall study results and their limits: The quantity of clinical and demographic metadata differed by source and by participant and was supplied without curation.

The clonotype comes from a man between 18 and 35 years old with active or convalescent COVID-19. Input material: peripheral blood. In this chain, TRBV7-2 is recombined with TRBJ1-3; D gene: possibly TRBD1, on 6 matching bases. The DNA reads as follows: TGTGCCAGCAGCTTCGCAGGGGCGGACACCATATATTTT. The resulting protein is CASSFAGADTIYF.